The T cell receptor beta chain described here comes from a study of blood T cell repertoires in COVID-19. The length of the CDR3 is 15 residues. The V gene end was trimmed by 8 bases and the J gene end by 9 bases; junction bases not matched to a gene: 12. Germline CDR1 is LGHDT and CDR2 is YNNKEL (reference sequence). Measured with immunoSEQ multiplex PCR; TCRdb has only the in-frame clones, and not every one. The sample contains around 170,000 clones, around 72% of which appear only once. The sequenced material came from peripheral blood. This receptor was identified in an elderly woman with acute or convalescent COVID-19. The V gene is TRBV3-1 (or the pseudogene TRBV3-2), the J gene TRBJ2-1; 11 bases line up with TRBD2. The CDR3 nucleotides read TGTGCCAGCGGTCTTTCACTAGCGGGAGAGGGTGAGCAGTTCTTC. It specifies CASGLSLAGEGEQFF.